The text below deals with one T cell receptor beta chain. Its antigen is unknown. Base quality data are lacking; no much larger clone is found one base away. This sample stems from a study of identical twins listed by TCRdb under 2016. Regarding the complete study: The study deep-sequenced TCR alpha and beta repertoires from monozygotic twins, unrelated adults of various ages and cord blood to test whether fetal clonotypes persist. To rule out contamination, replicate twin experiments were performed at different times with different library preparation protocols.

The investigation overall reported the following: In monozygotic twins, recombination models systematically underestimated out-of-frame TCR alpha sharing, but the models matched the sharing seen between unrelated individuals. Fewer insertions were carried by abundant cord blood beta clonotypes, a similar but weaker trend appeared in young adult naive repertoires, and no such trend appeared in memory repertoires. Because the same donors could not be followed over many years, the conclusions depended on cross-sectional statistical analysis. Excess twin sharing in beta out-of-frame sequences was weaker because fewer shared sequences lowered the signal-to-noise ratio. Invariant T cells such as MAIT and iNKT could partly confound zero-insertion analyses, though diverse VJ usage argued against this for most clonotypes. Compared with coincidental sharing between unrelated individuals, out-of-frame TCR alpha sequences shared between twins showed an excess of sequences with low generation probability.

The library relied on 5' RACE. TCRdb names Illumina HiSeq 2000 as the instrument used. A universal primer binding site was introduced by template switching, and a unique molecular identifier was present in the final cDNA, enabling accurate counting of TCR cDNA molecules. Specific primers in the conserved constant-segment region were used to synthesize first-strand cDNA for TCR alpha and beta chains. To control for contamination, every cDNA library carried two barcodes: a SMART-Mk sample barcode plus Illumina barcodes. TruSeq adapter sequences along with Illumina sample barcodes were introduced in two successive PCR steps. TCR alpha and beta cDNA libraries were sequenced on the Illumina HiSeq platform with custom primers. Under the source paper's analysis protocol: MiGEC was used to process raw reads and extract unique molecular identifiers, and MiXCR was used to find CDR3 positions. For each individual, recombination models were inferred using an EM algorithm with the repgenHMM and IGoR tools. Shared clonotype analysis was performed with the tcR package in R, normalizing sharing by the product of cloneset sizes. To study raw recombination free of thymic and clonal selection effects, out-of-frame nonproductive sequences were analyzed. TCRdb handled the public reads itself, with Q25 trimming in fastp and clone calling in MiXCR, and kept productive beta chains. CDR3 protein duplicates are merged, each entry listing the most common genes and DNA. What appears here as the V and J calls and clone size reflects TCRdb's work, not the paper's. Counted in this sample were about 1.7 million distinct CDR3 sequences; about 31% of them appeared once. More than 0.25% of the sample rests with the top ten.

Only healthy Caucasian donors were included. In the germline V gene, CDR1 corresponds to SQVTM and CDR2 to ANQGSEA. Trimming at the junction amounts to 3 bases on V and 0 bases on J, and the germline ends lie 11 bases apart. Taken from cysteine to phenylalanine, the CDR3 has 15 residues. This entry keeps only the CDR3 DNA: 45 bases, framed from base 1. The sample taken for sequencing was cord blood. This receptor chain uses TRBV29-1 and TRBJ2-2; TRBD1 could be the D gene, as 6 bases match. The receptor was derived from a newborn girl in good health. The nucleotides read TGCAGCGTTGAGGGACACCTCTCGAACACCGGGGAGCTGTTTTTT. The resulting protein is CSVEGHLSNTGELFF.